A selection of T cell receptor beta chains follows, all from one sample in a study of beta chain features in type 1 diabetes. Clones were sequenced by immunoSEQ multiplex PCR, and TCRdb holds only the in-frame ones, with some missing. The sample holds 130,000 to 150,000 clones; 13% are singletons and the top ten take roughly 1.4%. Sequenced material: central memory CD4+ T cells from blood. These receptors originate from a man aged 18 to 29 with type 1 diabetes. The CDR3 runs from the conserved cysteine through the conserved F or W. A D gene is named only where the DNA matches it firmly. Clone size is shown for a subset of rows, as once, few, many or a class of expanded clone.

D gene	V gene	J gene	clone size	CDR3 protein	CDR3 DNA
NA	TRBV5-1	TRBJ2-3	few	CASSLDSGTDTQYF	TGCGCCAGCAGCTTGGATTCAGGCACAGATACGCAGTATTTT
TRBD2	TRBV30	TRBJ2-3	few	CALSTTRTSGGRLSSTDTQYF	TGTGCCTTGTCGACGACCCGGACTAGCGGGGGTCGACTTTCTTCCACAGATACGCAGTATTTT
TRBD1	TRBV6-1	TRBJ1-4	few	CASSDQDRGNEKLFF	TGTGCCAGCAGTGATCAGGACAGGGGGAATGAAAAACTGTTTTTT
NA	TRBV30	TRBJ1-3	NA	CAWSGGPAGNTIYF	TGTGCCTGGAGCGGAGGACCCGCGGGAAACACCATATATTTT
NA	TRBV9	TRBJ1-2	few	CASSVEWGRGYGYTF	TGTGCCAGCAGCGTAGAGTGGGGGCGCGGCTATGGCTACACCTTC
NA	TRBV19	TRBJ1-2	NA	CASSIGGSYGYTF	TGTGCCAGTAGTATCGGAGGGTCCTATGGCTACACCTTC
TRBD2	TRBV30	TRBJ2-1	few	CAWSVIAGGPLVYNEQFF	TGTGCCTGGAGTGTAATAGCGGGGGGGCCACTTGTATACAATGAGCAGTTCTTC
NA	TRBV2	TRBJ1-4	NA	CASSEEAAVDF	TGTGCCAGCAGTGAAGAGGCGGCAGTTGATTTT
NA	TRBV19	TRBJ1-5	few	CASSIGSAIYQPQHF	TGTGCCAGTAGTATCGGGTCAGCCATTTATCAGCCCCAGCATTTT
NA	TRBV7-9	TRBJ2-3	NA	CASSLVVTDTQYF	TGTGCCAGCAGCTTAGTCGTCACAGATACGCAGTATTTT
NA	TRBV7-9	TRBJ1-1	few	CASSSHRTANTEAFF	TGTGCCAGCAGCTCGCACAGGACGGCGAACACTGAAGCTTTCTTT
TRBD1	TRBV29-1	TRBJ1-2	few	CSVETDRGGYGYTF	TGCAGCGTTGAAACTGACAGGGGTGGCTATGGCTACACCTTC
NA	TRBV7-6	TRBJ2-3	NA	CASSLEVRGRGTDTQYF	TGTGCCAGCAGCTTAGAGGTTCGGGGGCGCGGCACAGATACGCAGTATTTT
TRBD1	TRBV6-5	TRBJ2-7	few	CASRPGTGGREQYF	TGTGCCAGCAGACCCGGGACAGGGGGACGCGAGCAGTACTTC
TRBD1	TRBV5-4	TRBJ2-1	once	CASSLGQGGNEQFF	TGTGCCAGCAGCTTGGGACAGGGGGGCAATGAGCAGTTCTTC
NA	TRBV2	TRBJ2-7	NA	CASSDREYEQYF	TGTGCCAGCAGTGACAGGGAGTACGAGCAGTACTTC
NA	TRBV29-1	TRBJ2-1	few	CSVERWGVYNEQFF	TGCAGCGTTGAAAGGTGGGGGGTTTACAATGAGCAGTTCTTC
NA	TRBV6-6	TRBJ1-2	few	CASSSLSSYGYTF	TGTGCCAGCAGTTCCCTGAGTAGCTATGGCTACACCTTC
TRBD1	TRBV29-1	TRBJ1-5	few	CSVTTGLNQPQHF	TGCAGCGTTACGACAGGGCTAAATCAGCCCCAGCATTTT
NA	TRBV6-1	TRBJ1-5	few	CASSESWPQHF	TGTGCCAGCAGTGAAAGCTGGCCCCAGCATTTT
TRBD1	TRBV7-2	TRBJ2-5	many	CASSSRQGKETQYF	TGTGCCAGCAGTTCAAGACAGGGGAAGGAGACCCAGTACTTC
TRBD1	TRBV6-1	TRBJ1-4	few	CASSPDRVSEKLFF	TGTGCCAGCAGTCCGGACAGGGTTTCTGAAAAACTGTTTTTT